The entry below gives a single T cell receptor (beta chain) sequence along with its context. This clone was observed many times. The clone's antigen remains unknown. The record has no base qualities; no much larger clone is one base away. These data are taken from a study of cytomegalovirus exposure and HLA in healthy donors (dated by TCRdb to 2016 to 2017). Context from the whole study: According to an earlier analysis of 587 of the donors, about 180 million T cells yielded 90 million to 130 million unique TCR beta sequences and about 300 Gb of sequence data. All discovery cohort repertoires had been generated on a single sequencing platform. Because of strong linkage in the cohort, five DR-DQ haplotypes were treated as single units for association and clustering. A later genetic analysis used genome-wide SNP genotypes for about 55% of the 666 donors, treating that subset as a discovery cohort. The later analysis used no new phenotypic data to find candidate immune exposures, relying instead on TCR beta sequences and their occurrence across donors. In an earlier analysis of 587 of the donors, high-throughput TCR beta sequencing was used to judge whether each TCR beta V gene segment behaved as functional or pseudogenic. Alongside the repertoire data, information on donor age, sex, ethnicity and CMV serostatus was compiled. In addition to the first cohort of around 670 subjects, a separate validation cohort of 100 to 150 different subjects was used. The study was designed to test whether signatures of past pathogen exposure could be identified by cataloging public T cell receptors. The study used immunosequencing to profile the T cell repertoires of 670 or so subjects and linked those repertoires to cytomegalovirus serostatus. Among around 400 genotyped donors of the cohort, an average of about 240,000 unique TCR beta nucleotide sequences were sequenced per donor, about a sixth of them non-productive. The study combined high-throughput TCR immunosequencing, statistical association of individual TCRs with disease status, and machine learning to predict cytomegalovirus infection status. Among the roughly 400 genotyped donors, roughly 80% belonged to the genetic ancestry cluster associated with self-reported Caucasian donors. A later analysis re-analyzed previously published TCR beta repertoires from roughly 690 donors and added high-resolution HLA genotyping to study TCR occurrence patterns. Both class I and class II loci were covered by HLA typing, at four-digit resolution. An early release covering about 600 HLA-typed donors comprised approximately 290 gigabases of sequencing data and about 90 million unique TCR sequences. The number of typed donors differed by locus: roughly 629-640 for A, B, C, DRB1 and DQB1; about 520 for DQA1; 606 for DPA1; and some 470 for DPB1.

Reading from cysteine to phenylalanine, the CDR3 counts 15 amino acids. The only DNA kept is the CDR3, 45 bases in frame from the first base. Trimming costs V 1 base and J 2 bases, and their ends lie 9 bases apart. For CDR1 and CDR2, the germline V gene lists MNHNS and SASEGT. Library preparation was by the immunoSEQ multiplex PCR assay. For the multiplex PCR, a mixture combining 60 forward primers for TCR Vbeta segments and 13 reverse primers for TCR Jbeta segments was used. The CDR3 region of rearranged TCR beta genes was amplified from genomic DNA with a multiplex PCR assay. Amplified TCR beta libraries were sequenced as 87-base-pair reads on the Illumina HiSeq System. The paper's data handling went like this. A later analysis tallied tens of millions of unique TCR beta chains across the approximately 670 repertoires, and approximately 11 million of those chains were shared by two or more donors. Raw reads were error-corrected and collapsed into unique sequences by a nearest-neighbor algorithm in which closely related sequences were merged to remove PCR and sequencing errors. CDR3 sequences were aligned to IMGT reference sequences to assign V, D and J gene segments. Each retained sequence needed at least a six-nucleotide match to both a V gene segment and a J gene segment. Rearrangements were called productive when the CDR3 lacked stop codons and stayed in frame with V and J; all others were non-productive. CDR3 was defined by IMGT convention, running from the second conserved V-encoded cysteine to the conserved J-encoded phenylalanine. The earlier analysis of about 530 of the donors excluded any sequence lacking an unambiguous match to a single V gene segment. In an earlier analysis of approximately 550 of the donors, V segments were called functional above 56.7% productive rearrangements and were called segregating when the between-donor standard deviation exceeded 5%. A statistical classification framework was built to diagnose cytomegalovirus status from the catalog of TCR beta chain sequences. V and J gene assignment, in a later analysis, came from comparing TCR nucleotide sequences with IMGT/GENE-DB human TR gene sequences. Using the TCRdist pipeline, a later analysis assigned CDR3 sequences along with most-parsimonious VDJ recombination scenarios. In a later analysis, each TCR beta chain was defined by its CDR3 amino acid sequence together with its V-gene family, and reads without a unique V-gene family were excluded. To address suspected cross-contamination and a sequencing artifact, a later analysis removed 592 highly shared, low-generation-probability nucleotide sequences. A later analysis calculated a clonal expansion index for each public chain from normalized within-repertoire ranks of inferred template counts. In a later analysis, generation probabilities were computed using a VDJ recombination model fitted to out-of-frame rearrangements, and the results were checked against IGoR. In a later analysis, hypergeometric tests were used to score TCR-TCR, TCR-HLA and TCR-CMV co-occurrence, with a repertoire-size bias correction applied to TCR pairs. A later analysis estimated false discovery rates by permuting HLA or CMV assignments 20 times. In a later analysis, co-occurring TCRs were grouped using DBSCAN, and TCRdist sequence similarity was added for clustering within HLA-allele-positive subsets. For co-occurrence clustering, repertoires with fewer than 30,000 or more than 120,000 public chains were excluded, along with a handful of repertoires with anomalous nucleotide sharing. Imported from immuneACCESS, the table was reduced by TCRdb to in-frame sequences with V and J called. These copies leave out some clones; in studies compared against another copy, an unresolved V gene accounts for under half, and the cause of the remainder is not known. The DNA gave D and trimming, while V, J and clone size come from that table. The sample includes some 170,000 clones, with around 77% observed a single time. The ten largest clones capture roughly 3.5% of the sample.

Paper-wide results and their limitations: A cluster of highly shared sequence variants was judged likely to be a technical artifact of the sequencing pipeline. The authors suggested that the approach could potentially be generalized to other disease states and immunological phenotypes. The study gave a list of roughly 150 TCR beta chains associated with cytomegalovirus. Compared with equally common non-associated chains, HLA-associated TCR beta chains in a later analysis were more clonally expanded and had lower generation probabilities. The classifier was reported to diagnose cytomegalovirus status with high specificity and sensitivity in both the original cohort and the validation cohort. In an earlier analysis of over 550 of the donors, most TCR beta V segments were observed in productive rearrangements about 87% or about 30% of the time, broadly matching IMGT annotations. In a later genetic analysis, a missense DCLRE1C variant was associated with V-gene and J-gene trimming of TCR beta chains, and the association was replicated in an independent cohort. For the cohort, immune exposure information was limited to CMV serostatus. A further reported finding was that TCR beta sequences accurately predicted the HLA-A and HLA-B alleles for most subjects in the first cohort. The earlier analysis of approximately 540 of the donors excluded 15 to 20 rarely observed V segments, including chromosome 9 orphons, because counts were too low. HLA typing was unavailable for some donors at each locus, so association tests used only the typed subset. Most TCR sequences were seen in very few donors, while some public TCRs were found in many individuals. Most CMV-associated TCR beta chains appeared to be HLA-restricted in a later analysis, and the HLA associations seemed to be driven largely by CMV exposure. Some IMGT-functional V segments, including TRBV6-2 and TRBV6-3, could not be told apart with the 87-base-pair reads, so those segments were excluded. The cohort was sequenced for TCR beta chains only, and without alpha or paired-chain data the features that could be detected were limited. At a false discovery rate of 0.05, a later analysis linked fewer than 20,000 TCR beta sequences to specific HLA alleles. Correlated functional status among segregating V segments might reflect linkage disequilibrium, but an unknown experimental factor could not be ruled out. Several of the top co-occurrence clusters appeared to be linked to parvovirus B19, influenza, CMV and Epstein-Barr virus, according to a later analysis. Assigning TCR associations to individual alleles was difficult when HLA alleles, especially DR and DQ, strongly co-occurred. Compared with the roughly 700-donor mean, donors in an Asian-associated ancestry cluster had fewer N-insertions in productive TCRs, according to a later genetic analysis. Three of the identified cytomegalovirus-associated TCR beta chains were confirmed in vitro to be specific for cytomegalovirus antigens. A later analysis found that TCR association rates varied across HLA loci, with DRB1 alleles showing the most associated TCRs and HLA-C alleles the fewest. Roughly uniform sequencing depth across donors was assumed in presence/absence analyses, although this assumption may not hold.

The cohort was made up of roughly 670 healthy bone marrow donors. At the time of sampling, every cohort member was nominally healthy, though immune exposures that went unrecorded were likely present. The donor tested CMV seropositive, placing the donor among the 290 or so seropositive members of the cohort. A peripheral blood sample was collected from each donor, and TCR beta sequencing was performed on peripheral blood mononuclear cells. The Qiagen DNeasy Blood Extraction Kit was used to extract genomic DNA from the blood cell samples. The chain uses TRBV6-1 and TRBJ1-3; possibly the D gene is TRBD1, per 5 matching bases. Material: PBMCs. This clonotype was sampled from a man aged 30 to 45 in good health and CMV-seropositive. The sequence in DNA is TGTGCCAGCAGTGAAGAGGAGGGGACTGGAAACACCATATATTTT. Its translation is CASSEEEGTGNTIYF.